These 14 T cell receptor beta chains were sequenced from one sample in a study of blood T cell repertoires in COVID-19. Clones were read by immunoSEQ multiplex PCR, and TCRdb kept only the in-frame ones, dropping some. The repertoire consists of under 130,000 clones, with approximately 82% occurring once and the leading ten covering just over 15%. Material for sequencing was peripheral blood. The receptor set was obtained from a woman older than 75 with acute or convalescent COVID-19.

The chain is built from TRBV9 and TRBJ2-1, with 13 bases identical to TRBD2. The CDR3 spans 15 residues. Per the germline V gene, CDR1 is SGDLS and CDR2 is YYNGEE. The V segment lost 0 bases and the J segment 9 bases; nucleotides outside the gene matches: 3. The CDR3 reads CASSVEGTSGTEQFF. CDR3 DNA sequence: TGTGCCAGCAGCGTAGAAGGGACTAGCGGGACTGAGCAGTTCTTC.

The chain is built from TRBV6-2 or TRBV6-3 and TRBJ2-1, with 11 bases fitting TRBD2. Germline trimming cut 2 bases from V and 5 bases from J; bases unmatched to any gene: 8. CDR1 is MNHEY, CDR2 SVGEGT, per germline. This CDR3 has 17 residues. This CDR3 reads CASSYAIRLAGHNEQFF. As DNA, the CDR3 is TGTGCCAGCAGTTACGCTATAAGACTAGCGGGACACAATGAGCAGTTCTTC.

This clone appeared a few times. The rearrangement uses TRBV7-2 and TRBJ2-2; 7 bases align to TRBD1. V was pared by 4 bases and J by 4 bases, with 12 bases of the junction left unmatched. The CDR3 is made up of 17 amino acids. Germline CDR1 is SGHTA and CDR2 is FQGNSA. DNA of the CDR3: TGTGCCAGCAGCTCCACCCTCGACAGGGTTGGCACCGGGGAGCTGTTTTTT. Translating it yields CASSSTLDRVGTGELFF.

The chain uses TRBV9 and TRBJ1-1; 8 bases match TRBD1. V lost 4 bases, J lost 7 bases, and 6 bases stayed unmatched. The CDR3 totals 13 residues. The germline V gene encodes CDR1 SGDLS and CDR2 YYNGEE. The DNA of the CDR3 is TGTGCCAGCAGCTTTACAGGGGGAAATGAAGCTTTCTTT. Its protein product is CASSFTGGNEAFF. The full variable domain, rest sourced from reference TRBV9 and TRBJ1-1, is DSGVTQTPKHLITATGQRVTLRCSPRSGDLSVYWYQQSLDQGLQFLIQYYNGEERAKGNILERFSAQQFPDLHSELNLSSLELGDSALYFCASSFTGGNEAFFGQGTRLTVV.

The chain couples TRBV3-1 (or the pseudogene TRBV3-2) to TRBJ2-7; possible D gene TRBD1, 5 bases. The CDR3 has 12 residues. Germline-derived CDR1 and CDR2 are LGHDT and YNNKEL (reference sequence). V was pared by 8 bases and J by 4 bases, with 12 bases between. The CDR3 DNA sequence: TGTGCCAGCCTACCGACAGATTACGAGCAGTACGTC. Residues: CASLPTDYEQYV.

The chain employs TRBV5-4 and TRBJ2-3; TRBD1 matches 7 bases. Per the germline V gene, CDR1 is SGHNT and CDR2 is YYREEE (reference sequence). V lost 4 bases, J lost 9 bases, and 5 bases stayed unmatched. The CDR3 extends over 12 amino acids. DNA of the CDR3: TGTGCCAGCAGCCGGGACAGCCAGACGCAGTATTTT. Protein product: CASSRDSQTQYF.

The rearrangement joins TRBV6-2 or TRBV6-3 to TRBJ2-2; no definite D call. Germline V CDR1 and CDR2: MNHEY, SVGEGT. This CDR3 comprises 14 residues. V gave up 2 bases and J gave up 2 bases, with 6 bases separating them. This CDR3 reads CASSYGHNTGELFF. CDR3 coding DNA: TGTGCCAGCAGTTACGGGCACAACACCGGGGAGCTGTTTTTT.

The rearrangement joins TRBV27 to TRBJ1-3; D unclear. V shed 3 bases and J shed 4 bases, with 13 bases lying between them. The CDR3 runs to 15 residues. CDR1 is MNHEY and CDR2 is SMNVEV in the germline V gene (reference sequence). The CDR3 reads CASSFGGSLGNTIYF. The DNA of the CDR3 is TGTGCCAGCAGTTTTGGTGGCAGTTTGGGAAACACCATATATTTT.

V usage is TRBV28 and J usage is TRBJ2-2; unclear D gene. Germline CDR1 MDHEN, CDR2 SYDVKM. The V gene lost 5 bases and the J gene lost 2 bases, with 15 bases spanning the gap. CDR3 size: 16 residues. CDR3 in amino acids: CASSQLTYYNTGELFF. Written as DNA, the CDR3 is TGTGCCAGCAGTCAGTTGACCTACTATAACACCGGGGAGCTGTTTTTT.

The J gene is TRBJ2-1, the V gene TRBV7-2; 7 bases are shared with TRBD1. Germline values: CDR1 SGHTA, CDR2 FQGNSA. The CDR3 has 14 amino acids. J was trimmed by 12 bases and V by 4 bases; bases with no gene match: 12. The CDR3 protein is CASSSVTGPRMQFF. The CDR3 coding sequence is TGTGCCAGCAGCTCGGTGACAGGGCCCCGGATGCAGTTCTTC.

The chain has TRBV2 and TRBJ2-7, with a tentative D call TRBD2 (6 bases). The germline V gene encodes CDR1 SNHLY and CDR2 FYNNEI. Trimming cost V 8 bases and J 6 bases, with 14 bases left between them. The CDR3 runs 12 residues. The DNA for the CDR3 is TGTGCCAGCCGGGACTTAGCGTTCGAGCAGTACTTC. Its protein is CASRDLAFEQYF.

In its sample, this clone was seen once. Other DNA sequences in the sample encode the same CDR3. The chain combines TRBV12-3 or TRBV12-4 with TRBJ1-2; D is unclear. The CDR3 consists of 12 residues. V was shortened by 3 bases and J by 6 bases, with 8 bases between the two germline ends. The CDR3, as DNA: TGTGCCAGCAGTTTCACGGGTAATGGCTACACCTTC. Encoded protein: CASSFTGNGYTF.

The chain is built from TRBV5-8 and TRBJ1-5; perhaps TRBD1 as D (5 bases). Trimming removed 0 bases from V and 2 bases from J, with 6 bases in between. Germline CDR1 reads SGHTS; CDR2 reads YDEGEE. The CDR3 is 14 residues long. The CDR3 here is CASSLGGGNQPQHF. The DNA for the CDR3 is TGTGCCAGCAGCTTGGGGGGGGGCAATCAGCCCCAGCATTTT. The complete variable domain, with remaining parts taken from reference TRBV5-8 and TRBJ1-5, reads EAGVTQSPTHLIKTRGQQATLRCSPISGHTSVYWYQQALGLGLQFLLWYDEGEERNRGNFPPRFSGRQFPNYSSELNVNALELEDSALYLCASSLGGGNQPQHFGDGTRLSIL.

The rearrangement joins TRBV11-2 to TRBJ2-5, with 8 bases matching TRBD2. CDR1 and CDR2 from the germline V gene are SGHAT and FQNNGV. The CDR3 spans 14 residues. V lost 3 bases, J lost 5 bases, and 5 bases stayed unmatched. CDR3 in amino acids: CASSFSGRSETQYF. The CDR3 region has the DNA TGTGCCAGCAGCTTCAGCGGGAGATCCGAGACCCAGTACTTC.